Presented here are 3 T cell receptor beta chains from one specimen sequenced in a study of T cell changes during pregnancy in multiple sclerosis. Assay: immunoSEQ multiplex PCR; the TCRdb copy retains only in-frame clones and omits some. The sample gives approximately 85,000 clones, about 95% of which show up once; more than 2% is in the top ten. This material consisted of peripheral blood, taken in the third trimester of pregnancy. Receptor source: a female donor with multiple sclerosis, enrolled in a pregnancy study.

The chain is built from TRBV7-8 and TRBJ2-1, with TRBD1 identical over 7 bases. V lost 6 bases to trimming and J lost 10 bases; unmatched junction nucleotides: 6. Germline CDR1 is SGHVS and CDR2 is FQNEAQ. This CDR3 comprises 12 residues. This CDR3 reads CASRLQGSEQFF. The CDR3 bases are TGTGCCAGCAGGCTACAGGGGTCCGAGCAGTTCTTC.

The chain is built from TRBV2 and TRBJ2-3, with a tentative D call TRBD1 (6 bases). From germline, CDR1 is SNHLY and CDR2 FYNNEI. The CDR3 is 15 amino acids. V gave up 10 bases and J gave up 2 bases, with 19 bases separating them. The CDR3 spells CATQNNRVPTDTQYF. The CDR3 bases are TGTGCCACCCAAAACAACAGGGTTCCCACAGATACGCAGTATTTT.

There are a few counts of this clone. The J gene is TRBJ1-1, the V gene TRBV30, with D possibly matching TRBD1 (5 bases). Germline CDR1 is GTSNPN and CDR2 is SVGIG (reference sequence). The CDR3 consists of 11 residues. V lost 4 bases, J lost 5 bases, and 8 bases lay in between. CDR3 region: CAWNRQTEAFF. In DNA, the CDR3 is TGTGCCTGGAACCGACAGACTGAAGCTTTCTTT.